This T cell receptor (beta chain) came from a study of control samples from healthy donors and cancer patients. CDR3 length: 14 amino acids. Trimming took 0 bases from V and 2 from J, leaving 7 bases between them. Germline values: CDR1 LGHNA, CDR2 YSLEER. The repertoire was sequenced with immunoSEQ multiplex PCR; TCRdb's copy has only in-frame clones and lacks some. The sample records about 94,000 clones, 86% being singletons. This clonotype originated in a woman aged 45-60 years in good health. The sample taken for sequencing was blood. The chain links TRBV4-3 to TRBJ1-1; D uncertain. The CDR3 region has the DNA TGCGCCAGCAGCCAAGATTTGGGAAACACTGAAGCTTTCTTT. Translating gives CASSQDLGNTEAFF.